This TCR beta chain is drawn from a study of patients and donors after allogeneic stem cell transplantation. V lost 1 base and J 2 bases, leaving 12 bases between the germline ends. Per germline, CDR1 LGHNT and CDR2 FRNRAP. This CDR3 is 16 amino acids long. TCRdb itself ran the RT-PCR reads through MiXCR, one entry per CDR3 protein. Of hundreds of thousands of distinct CDR3 sequences detected, more than 15% appear once; the ten largest clones hold around 6.8%. This clonotype has just a few counts. V and J are TRBV12-5 and TRBJ2-1; D possibly corresponds to TRBD2 (6 bases). The sequence was obtained from a human donor who was either an allogeneic HSCT recipient or a stem cell or donor lymphocyte infusion donor (not recorded which). It is not recorded whose cells these are; they may come from a transplant donor. Sequenced input: blood, either unsorted or a sorted T cell fraction (not recorded which). CDR3 nucleotides: TGTGCTAGTGGTTTGGCGGGACTTATAGCCTACAATGAGCAGTTCTTC. Amino acids: CASGLAGLIAYNEQFF.